The 25 T cell receptor beta chains given below trace back to one sample, sequenced in a study of OX40 agonist ivuxolimab in advanced cancers. Produced via immunoSEQ multiplex PCR; TCRdb's table is partial and in-frame only. The sample carries just under 65,000 clones, 80% to 90% recorded once. This sample comprised CD4+ or CD8+ T cells sorted from blood, obtained in a trial of the OX40 agonist ivuxolimab. These receptors all come from an adult with an advanced solid tumor such as melanoma, head and neck, liver or kidney cancer.

The chain recombines TRBV5-1 with TRBJ2-7; no clear D. The CDR3 length is 12 residues. Per the germline V gene, CDR1 is SGHRS and CDR2 is YFSETQ. With 1 base removed from V and 9 bases from J, the gap between germline ends came to 11 bases. CDR3 loop: CASSLLGPGQYF. CDR3 DNA sequence: TGCGCCAGCAGCTTGCTCGGTCCCGGGCAGTACTTC.

The chain is built from TRBV6-6 and TRBJ2-7, with D maybe TRBD1 (6 bases). Germline CDR1 MNHNY, CDR2 SVGAGI (reference sequence). This CDR3 region has 11 residues. With 5 bases removed from V and 7 bases from J, the gap between germline ends came to 9 bases. DNA for the CDR3: TGTGCCAGCAGTCCAGGGGTAGAGCAGTACTTC. Translated: CASSPGVEQYF.

This clone has more than one count but fewer than ten. This chain uses TRBV2 with TRBJ2-7; a weak D match, TRBD1 (6 bases). V was cut by 8 bases and J by 2 bases, with 13 bases left in between. The germline V gene has CDR1 SNHLY and CDR2 FYNNEI. The CDR3 runs 13 residues. Written as DNA, the CDR3 is TGTGCCAGCGGCACAGGGTATCCCTACGAGCAGTACTTC. It specifies CASGTGYPYEQYF.

The gene calls are TRBV29-1 and TRBJ2-5, with D perhaps TRBD1 or TRBD2 (5 bases each). With the DNA end fitting TRBJ2-7 better, the J assignment may be wrong. The CDR3 runs to 14 residues. The germline V gene has CDR1 SQVTM and CDR2 ANQGSEA. CDR3 bases: TGCAGCGTCCGATCGTCGGGGACCACCTACGAGCAGTACTTC. Its protein product is CSVRSSGTTYEQYF.

A single count supports this clone. The CDR3 spells CASSFSANYGYTF. The DNA for the CDR3 is TGTGCCAGCAGCTTTAGTGCTAACTATGGCTACACCTTC. The J gene is TRBJ1-2, the V gene TRBV5-4; the D is unclear. CDR1 and CDR2 (germline): SGHNT, YYREEE (reference sequence). Trimming took off 2 bases at V and 0 bases at J, with 5 bases between the two ends. The CDR3 spans 13 residues. Looking up the rest from reference TRBV5-4 and TRBJ1-2 gives the full variable domain: ETGVTQSPTHLIKTRGQQVTLRCSSQSGHNTVSWYQQALGQGPQFIFQYYREEENGRGNFPPRFSGLQFPNYSSELNVNALELDDSALYLCASSFSANYGYTFGSGTRLTVV.

The chain combines TRBV14 with TRBJ2-7; D unclear. The CDR3 covers 15 residues. Germline loops: CDR1 SGHDN, CDR2 FVKESK. The V end lost 0 bases, the J end lost 2 bases, and 11 bases lay between the germline ends. In DNA, the CDR3 is TGTGCCAGCAGCCAAGATGAGGCTTTACCCTACGAGCAGTACTTC. Its translation is CASSQDEALPYEQYF.

The chain joins TRBV4-3 to TRBJ1-4; D uncertain. V shed 0 bases and J shed 10 bases, with 9 bases lying between them. This CDR3 is 13 amino acids long. CDR1 and CDR2 (germline): LGHNA, YSLEER. CDR3 nucleotide sequence: TGCGCCAGCAGCCAAGATCGGTCGGGAAAACTGTTTTTT. Residues: CASSQDRSGKLFF.

This chain uses TRBV28 with TRBJ2-1; perhaps TRBD2 as D (5 bases). Looked up from germline, CDR1 is MDHEN and CDR2 is SYDVKM. The ends were cut back, 6 bases at V and 0 bases at J, with 9 bases in the middle. The CDR3 extends over 14 amino acids. This CDR3 is CASRQGSSYNEQFF. In DNA, the CDR3 is TGTGCCAGCAGGCAAGGGAGCTCCTACAATGAGCAGTTCTTC.

This clone occurred once. The gene calls are TRBV11-3 and TRBJ2-5, with 7 bases matching TRBD2. Germline loops: CDR1 SGHNT, CDR2 YENEEA. The J segment lost 6 bases and the V segment lost 5 bases, leaving 9 bases of the junction unmatched. This CDR3 has 14 residues. The CDR3 DNA is TGTGCCAGCAGCATAACCGCTAGCGGAAAGACCCAGTACTTC. It translates to CASSITASGKTQYF.

The chain has TRBV2 and TRBJ1-5; no reliable D call. The CDR3 extends over 13 amino acids. Germline assignment: CDR1 SNHLY and CDR2 FYNNEI. V lost 6 bases to trimming and J lost 4 bases, with 10 bases between them. The CDR3 bases are TGTGCCAGCAGAGAACAGCGGAATCAGCCCCAGCATTTT. This gives the protein CASREQRNQPQHF.

The chain recombines TRBV4-3 with TRBJ2-3; TRBD1 might be the D (7 bases). This CDR3 has 16 residues. The V gene lost 0 bases and the J gene lost 1 base, with 11 bases spanning the gap. Germline V gives CDR1 LGHNA, CDR2 YSLEER. DNA for the CDR3: TGCGCCAGCAGCCAAGACGGCAGGGGGGGCACAGATACGCAGTATTTT. Its translation: CASSQDGRGGTDTQYF.

This chain connects TRBV7-3 to TRBJ2-7; D remains unclear. In germline, CDR1 is SGHTA, CDR2 FQGTGA. The CDR3 contains 13 residues. V lost 2 bases, J lost 3 bases, and 8 bases lay in between. This chain's CDR3 is CASSLDPGYEQYF. CDR3 coding DNA: TGTGCCAGCAGCTTAGATCCTGGCTACGAGCAGTACTTC. Supplemented by reference TRBV7-3 and TRBJ2-7, the full variable domain reads GAGVSQTPSNKVTEKGKYVELRCDPISGHTALYWYRQSLGQGPEFLIYFQGTGAADDSGLPNDRFFAVRPEGSVSTLKIQRTERGDSAVYLCASSLDPGYEQYFGPGTRLTVT.

This clone was found once. The chain carries TRBV10-3 and TRBJ1-2; the match to TRBD1 covers 7 bases. CDR1 ENHRY and CDR2 SYGVKD come from the germline V gene. The CDR3 runs 16 residues. V gave up 11 bases and J gave up 2 bases; unmatched junction bases: 17. The CDR3 DNA sequence: TGTGCCCTTCATCCGGGACCGGGACAGTTAAACTATGGCTACACCTTC. Encoded protein: CALHPGPGQLNYGYTF.

The chain carries TRBV25-1 and TRBJ2-5; D may correspond to TRBD1 or TRBD2 (6 bases each). Trimming shortened V by 3 bases and J by 7 bases, and 18 bases separated the two germline ends. Germline V gene sequence: CDR1 MGHDK, CDR2 SYGVNS. CDR3 length equals 15 residues. This CDR3 reads CASSEPGAGIWTQYF. The CDR3 coding sequence is TGTGCCAGCAGTGAGCCGGGGGCGGGCATATGGACCCAGTACTTC.

This clone appeared a few times. This sequence joins TRBV4-2 and TRBJ2-7; the D call may be TRBD1 or TRBD2 (5 bases each). V was cut by 4 bases and J by 5 bases, with 21 bases left in between. The CDR3 is made up of 16 amino acids. Germline CDR1 LGHNA, CDR2 YNFKEQ. CDR3 sequence reads: CASSPLSIGTADEQYF. The CDR3 nucleotides read TGTGCCAGCAGCCCCTTGAGTATCGGGACCGCGGACGAGCAGTACTTC.

The CDR3 coding sequence is TGCGCCAGCAGCCAGGGGATTCAGGGCGACTATGGCTACACCTTC. The encoded protein is CASSQGIQGDYGYTF. The chain joins TRBV4-3 to TRBJ1-2; the D gene is possibly TRBD1 (5 bases). This CDR3 is 15 amino acids long. The germline V gene encodes CDR1 LGHNA and CDR2 YSLEER. V was pared by 3 bases and J by 3 bases, with 14 bases between.

The V and J genes are TRBV27 and TRBJ1-4, with 7 bases that match TRBD1. The CDR3 totals 15 residues. Per germline, CDR1 MNHEY and CDR2 SMNVEV (reference sequence). The trim removed 4 bases at V and 1 base at J, leaving 3 bases unmatched. CDR3: CASSSWDRTNEKLFF. Here the CDR3 DNA reads TGTGCCAGCAGTTCATGGGACAGAACTAATGAAAAACTGTTTTTT. The full variable domain, its missing parts supplied by reference TRBV27 and TRBJ1-4, is EAQVTQNPRYLITVTGKKLTVTCSQNMNHEYMSWYRQDPGLGLRQIYYSMNVEVTDKGDVPEGYKVSRKEKRNFPLILESPSPNQTSLYFCASSSWDRTNEKLFFGSGTQLSVL.

The V call is TRBV2, the J call TRBJ2-1; 16 nucleotides align to TRBD2. The CDR3 extends over 19 amino acids. J gave up 4 bases and V 3 bases, and 9 bases lay outside the gene matches. Germline V gene data show CDR1 as SNHLY and CDR2 as FYNNEI. The CDR3 coding sequence is TGTGCCAGCAGTGAGGGACTAGCGGGAGGGCCCTTAAATTACAATGAGCAGTTCTTC. Its translation is CASSEGLAGGPLNYNEQFF.

The rearrangement joins TRBV18 to TRBJ2-3; D is perhaps TRBD1 or TRBD2 (6 bases each). The germline V gene has CDR1 KGHSH and CDR2 LQKENI. The CDR3 contains 14 residues. Between the trimmed V and J ends, which lost 5 bases and 4 bases, there was a span of 13 bases. The CDR3 is CASSKPGASDTQYF. CDR3 in DNA: TGTGCCAGCTCAAAGCCGGGGGCCTCAGATACGCAGTATTTT.

The chain carries TRBV11-1 and TRBJ1-1; a possible D gene is TRBD1 (5 bases). The CDR3 spans 11 residues. CDR1 is SGHAT, CDR2 FQDESV, per germline (reference sequence). V was trimmed by 5 bases and J by 7 bases, leaving 8 bases between them. The CDR3 region has the DNA TGTGCCAGCAGCATCGGGGGTGAAGCTTTCTTT. Translated, it gives CASSIGGEAFF.

The CDR3 is CACEGSPYEQYF. For the CDR3, the DNA is TGTGCCTGTGAGGGCAGTCCCTACGAGCAGTACTTC. The gene calls are TRBV30 and TRBJ2-7, with a tentative D call TRBD2 (5 bases). The CDR3 has 12 amino acids. Germline assignment: CDR1 GTSNPN and CDR2 SVGIG (reference sequence). V was trimmed by 6 bases and J by 2 bases, leaving 11 bases between them.

This chain links TRBV4-3 with TRBJ2-2; 7 nucleotides agree with TRBD2. Germline-derived CDR1 and CDR2 are LGHNA and YSLEER. There are 13 residues in the CDR3. Germline trimming cut 4 bases from V and 7 bases from J; bases unmatched to any gene: 3. The CDR3 coding sequence is TGCGCCAGCAGCCGGACTAGTCGCGGGGAGCTGTTTTTT. This codes for CASSRTSRGELFF.

J is TRBJ2-1 and V is TRBV12-5, with 8 bases matching TRBD2. Trimming took 0 bases from V and 6 from J; bases not matched to a gene: 28. This CDR3 comprises 23 residues. CDR1 is LGHNT and CDR2 is FRNRAP in the germline V gene. CDR3 in amino acids: CASGLVLIPRTADKEREPNEQFF. DNA for the CDR3: TGTGCTAGTGGTTTGGTACTCATTCCCCGGACAGCGGACAAGGAGCGGGAGCCCAATGAGCAGTTCTTC.

The CDR3 DNA is TGTGCCAGCAGCCCGTTTAGCGGGAACTACAATGAGCAGTTCTTC. Encoded protein: CASSPFSGNYNEQFF. The rearrangement links TRBV7-8 to TRBJ2-1, with TRBD2 matching over 8 bases. The CDR3 spans 15 residues. V shed 5 bases, J shed 3 bases, and the junction held 6 bases outside the gene matches. CDR1 is SGHVS, CDR2 FQNEAQ, per germline.

This rearrangement joins TRBV7-2 to TRBJ2-5; D uncertain. The germline V gene has CDR1 SGHTA and CDR2 FQGNSA. With 5 bases removed from V and 2 bases from J, the gap between germline ends came to 15 bases. CDR3 size: 15 residues. CDR3 residues: CASSIPGRWQETQYF. The CDR3 DNA follows: TGTGCCAGCAGCATCCCCGGCAGGTGGCAAGAGACCCAGTACTTC.